Each of the 29 T cell receptor beta chains below was sequenced from the same sample in a study of cytomegalovirus exposure and HLA in healthy donors. With 60 Vbeta and 13 Jbeta primers, the PCR was carried out. TCRdb's table, derived via immunoSEQ multiplex PCR, lists solely in-frame clones and lacks some. The profile shows approximately 190,000 clones, 80% to 85% of them singletons. Input material: PBMCs. These receptors all stem from a woman aged 18-29 years in good health and CMV-seronegative.

The chain recombines TRBV4-3 with TRBJ2-1; 9 bases fit TRBD2. V dropped 1 base and J dropped 2; count of bases not matched to a gene: 3. CDR1 LGHNA and CDR2 YSLEER come from the germline V gene. This CDR3 has 16 amino acids. CDR3 DNA: TGCGCCAGCAGCCAAGGGTCTAGCGGGACCTACAATGAGCAGTTCTTC. It translates to CASSQGSSGTYNEQFF.

J is TRBJ1-6 and V is TRBV5-6, with D uncertain. The CDR3 loop spans 16 amino acids. Trimming cost V 4 bases and J 2 bases, with 13 bases left between them. From germline, CDR1 is SGHDT and CDR2 YYEEEE. CDR3 in amino acids: CASSLRWEPYNSPLHF. For the CDR3, the DNA is TGTGCCAGCAGCCTCCGATGGGAGCCCTATAATTCACCCCTCCACTTT.

This chain connects TRBV28 to TRBJ1-5; 8 nucleotides match TRBD1. The CDR3 has 14 amino acids. The germline gives CDR1 MDHEN, CDR2 SYDVKM. Germline trimming cut 5 bases from V and 7 bases from J; bases unmatched to any gene: 7. CDR3 coding DNA: TGTGCCAGCAGTCCCGGACAGGGCGGGCAGCCCCAGCATTTT. Its protein is CASSPGQGGQPQHF.

J is TRBJ2-5 and V is TRBV9, with D tentatively TRBD2 (6 bases). This CDR3 spans 15 amino acids. V lost 3 bases, J lost 4 bases, and 16 bases lay in between. Germline V gives CDR1 SGDLS, CDR2 YYNGEE. CDR3 in amino acids: CASSGPGGIGETQYF. The CDR3 coding sequence is TGTGCCAGCAGCGGCCCCGGAGGGATAGGAGAGACCCAGTACTTC.

The chain uses TRBV25-1 and TRBJ2-2; D is undetermined. V was clipped by 3 bases and J by 1 base, with 6 bases between them. Germline CDR1 is MGHDK and CDR2 is SYGVNS. The CDR3 has 14 residues. The CDR3 loop reads CASSDSGNTGELFF. As DNA, the CDR3 is TGTGCCAGCAGTGATTCGGGGAACACCGGGGAGCTGTTTTTT.

In this sample, this clone turned up a few times. V usage is TRBV2 and J usage is TRBJ2-3; 12 bases match TRBD2. V was clipped by 7 bases and J by 6 bases; unmatched bases: 8. CDR1 and CDR2 from the germline V gene are SNHLY and FYNNEI. The CDR3 covers 15 residues. Here the CDR3 reads CASNPLAGGPDTQYF. DNA for the CDR3: TGTGCCAGCAATCCCCTAGCGGGAGGGCCGGATACGCAGTATTTT.

V and J are TRBV10-3 and TRBJ1-2; D gene ambiguous. Deletions cut 10 bases from V and 4 bases from J, with 7 bases between. This CDR3 is built from 10 residues. The V gene's germline CDR1 is ENHRY and CDR2 SYGVKD. CDR3 region: CATLSYGYTF. CDR3 bases: TGTGCCACTCTTAGCTATGGCTACACCTTC.

The J gene is TRBJ2-7, the V gene TRBV15, with a weak D call TRBD1 (5 bases). CDR1 and CDR2 (germline): LNHNV, YYDKDF (reference sequence). V lost 0 bases and J 3 bases, leaving 9 bases between the germline ends. There are 14 residues in the CDR3. The CDR3 nucleotides read TGTGCCACCAGCAGAGACAGGGCGATCTACGAGCAGTACTTC. Protein product: CATSRDRAIYEQYF.

V usage is TRBV6-1 and J usage is TRBJ1-1, with D tentatively TRBD1 (6 bases). Trimming stripped 7 bases from V and 2 bases from J, with 17 bases between. Germline CDR1 and CDR2: MNHNS and SASEGT. The CDR3 contains 15 residues. This CDR3 is CASTRRWDTNTEAFF. CDR3 DNA sequence: TGTGCCAGCACCCGCCGGTGGGACACAAACACTGAAGCTTTCTTT.

This sequence joins TRBV27 and TRBJ1-5, with D maybe TRBD1 (5 bases). CDR1 is MNHEY, CDR2 SMNVEV, per germline (reference sequence). Trimming took 0 bases from V and 1 from J, leaving 10 bases between them. This CDR3 has 16 amino acids. CDR3 in amino acids: CASSLSLRESNQPQHF. In DNA, the CDR3 is TGTGCCAGCAGTTTATCGCTCAGGGAAAGCAATCAGCCCCAGCATTTT.

The chain couples TRBV7-2 to TRBJ1-2; 10 bases fit TRBD1. The CDR3 length is 18 residues. V gave up 2 bases and J gave up 2 bases; unmatched junction bases: 11. Per the germline V gene, CDR1 is SGHTA and CDR2 is FQGNSA. In DNA form, the CDR3 reads TGTGCCAGCAGCTTAACCGGGACAGGGGTCCTCGACAACTATGGCTACACCTTC. Amino acids: CASSLTGTGVLDNYGYTF.

This clone was detected only once. J is TRBJ1-2 and V is TRBV6-5; 10 bases are a match to TRBD1. The CDR3 sequence is 13 residues long. The germline CDR1 and CDR2 sequences are MNHEY and SVGAGI. The ends lost 2 bases at V and 8 bases at J; junction bases unmatched: 2. Here the CDR3 reads CASSYDRGQGYTF. The CDR3 DNA reads as TGTGCCAGCAGTTACGACAGGGGGCAAGGCTACACCTTC.

The genes are TRBV10-3 and TRBJ2-3, with no clear D. The V gene's germline CDR1 is ENHRY and CDR2 SYGVKD. Trimming took 0 bases from V and 0 from J, leaving 10 bases between them. CDR3 length equals 16 residues. In DNA, the CDR3 is TGTGCCATCAGTGAGTCTGGTAGCCTTAGCACAGATACGCAGTATTTT. Translating it yields CAISESGSLSTDTQYF.

This clone has a count of ten or more. The chain is built from TRBV25-1 and TRBJ2-1, with 7 bases lining up with TRBD1. Trimming cost V 4 bases and J 7 bases; bases outside gene matches: 4. Germline V gene lookup returns CDR1 MGHDK and CDR2 SYGVNS. The CDR3 loop spans 13 amino acids. The CDR3 sequence is CASSGTGGNEQFF. In nucleotides, the CDR3 is TGTGCCAGCAGTGGGACAGGAGGTAATGAGCAGTTCTTC. The variable domain in full, with the rest retrieved from reference TRBV25-1 and TRBJ2-1, is EADIYQTPRYLVIGTGKKITLECSQTMGHDKMYWYQQDPGMELHLIHYSYGVNSTEKGDLSSESTVSRIRTEHFPLTLESARPSHTSQYLCASSGTGGNEQFFGPGTRLTVL.

V and J are TRBV20-1 and TRBJ2-1; D gene uncertain. This CDR3 has 11 amino acids. The germline V and J ends were trimmed by 2 bases and 4 bases, with 3 bases remaining between them. Germline CDR1 is DFQATT and CDR2 is SNEGSKA (reference sequence). The CDR3 DNA follows: TGCAGTGCTAGAACTTACAATGAGCAGTTCTTC. It translates to CSARTYNEQFF.

The CDR3 sequence is CASSQDGRGGNTIYF. As DNA, the CDR3 is TGCGCCAGCAGCCAAGATGGAAGGGGCGGAAACACCATATATTTT. The chain couples TRBV4-3 to TRBJ1-3, with D perhaps matching TRBD1 (5 bases). V was clipped by 0 bases and J by 4 bases, with 10 bases between them. CDR1 and CDR2 (germline): LGHNA, YSLEER. There are 15 residues in the CDR3.

This chain connects TRBV2 to TRBJ2-7, with 9 positions matching TRBD1. With 6 bases clipped from V and 6 bases from J, the junction kept 6 bases outside the gene matches. The CDR3 loop spans 13 amino acids. Looked up from germline, CDR1 is SNHLY and CDR2 is FYNNEI. CDR3 protein: CASRPTGGREQYV. The CDR3 region has the DNA TGTGCCAGCAGGCCGACAGGGGGACGCGAGCAGTACGTC.

The J gene is TRBJ2-7, the V gene TRBV14; TRBD2 aligns across 10 bases. From germline, CDR1 is SGHDN and CDR2 FVKESK. The length of the CDR3 is 15 residues. V shed 0 bases, J shed 6 bases, and the junction held 5 bases outside the gene matches. The CDR3 DNA reads as TGTGCCAGCAGCCAAGAACTAGCGGGAACCCGCGAGCAGTACTTC. Amino acids: CASSQELAGTREQYF.

The rearrangement links TRBV28 to TRBJ2-5, with 7 bases matching TRBD1. J was trimmed by 1 base and V by 6 bases; bases with no gene match: 5. The CDR3 is 14 amino acids. Germline assignment: CDR1 MDHEN and CDR2 SYDVKM. The CDR3 nucleotides are TGTGCCAGCAGCCTAAGGGACAGCCAAGAGACCCAGTACTTC. As protein: CASSLRDSQETQYF.

This rearrangement joins TRBV7-9 to TRBJ1-3; D gene unclear. The germline V and J ends were trimmed by 2 bases and 3 bases, with 17 bases remaining between them. CDR1 and CDR2 (germline): SEHNR, FQNEAQ (reference sequence). CDR3 length: 17 amino acids. The CDR3 sequence is CASSLIYDSGYGNTIYF. DNA for the CDR3: TGTGCCAGCAGCTTAATTTACGACTCTGGGTATGGAAACACCATATATTTT.

CDR3 region: CASSDSYQTGLGQYF. In DNA form, the CDR3 reads TGTGCCAGCAGTGACTCGTACCAGACAGGGCTTGGTCAGTACTTC. The rearrangement joins TRBV2 to TRBJ2-4; TRBD1 aligns across 7 bases. Germline V gene data show CDR1 as SNHLY and CDR2 as FYNNEI. V lost 3 bases, J lost 12 bases, and 14 bases stayed unmatched. The length of the CDR3 is 15 residues. The variable domain in full, with the rest retrieved from reference TRBV2 and TRBJ2-4, is EPEVTQTPSHQVTQMGQEVILRCVPISNHLYFYWYRQILGQKVEFLVSFYNNEISEKSEIFDDQFSVERPDGSNFTLKIRSTKLEDSAMYFCASSDSYQTGLGQYFGAGTRLSVL.

Comments on this clone: Relative to the germline gene, one junction end is altered; a read error may explain this. The chain has TRBV7-9 and TRBJ2-7, with D unresolved. Germline V CDR1 and CDR2: SEHNR, FQNEAQ (reference sequence). CDR3 size: 12 residues. The CDR3 loop is CSSSFHPDEQYF. The CDR3 DNA follows: TGTTCCAGCAGCTTTCACCCAGATGAGCAGTACTTC.

For this clone: The DNA is left out, because the CDR3 cannot be placed on it with certainty; the CDR3 is given as TCRdb lists it. The CDR3: CASSILALYQPQHF. The gene calls are TRBV19 and TRBJ1-5; the table's D call, TRBD1, was not checked against the DNA. The CDR3 is 14 residues long, counting both termini. The V gene's germline CDR1 is LNHDA and CDR2 SQIVND (reference sequence).

The rearrangement links TRBV28 to TRBJ2-7; the D gene is possibly TRBD2 (5 bases). There are 13 residues in the CDR3. V was pared by 6 bases and J by 5 bases, with 14 bases between. Per the germline V gene, CDR1 is MDHEN and CDR2 is SYDVKM. CDR3 coding DNA: TGTGCCAGCAGAGAGGGCAGTCTTAACGAGCAGTACTTC. Amino acid sequence: CASREGSLNEQYF.

The chain uses TRBV4-3 and TRBJ1-1; TRBD1 is a possible D gene (6 bases). The germline gives CDR1 LGHNA, CDR2 YSLEER. V lost 3 bases to trimming and J lost 4 bases, with 15 bases between them. This CDR3 is 15 amino acids long. CDR3: CASSHSPGQTTEAFF. The CDR3 DNA is TGCGCCAGCAGCCATTCACCGGGACAAACCACTGAAGCTTTCTTT.

The rearrangement uses TRBV7-7 and TRBJ2-1, with D possibly TRBD1 on 6 matching bases. This CDR3 is 16 amino acids long. V was clipped by 1 base and J by 0 bases, with 10 bases between them. Germline V gene sequence: CDR1 SSHAT, CDR2 FNYEAQ (reference sequence). Here the CDR3 DNA reads TGTGCCAGCAGCTTAGATTTACAGGGCTCCTACAATGAGCAGTTCTTC. Its protein product is CASSLDLQGSYNEQFF.

V usage is TRBV28 and J usage is TRBJ2-1; perhaps TRBD1 as D (5 bases). The CDR3 runs to 17 residues. The V gene's germline CDR1 is MDHEN and CDR2 SYDVKM. V lost 3 bases and J lost 7, with 22 bases in between. CDR3 amino acids: CASSFLIEVLSGNEQFF. DNA of the CDR3: TGTGCCAGCAGTTTTCTGATAGAAGTACTATCAGGGAATGAGCAGTTCTTC. Filled out from reference TRBV28 and TRBJ2-1, the complete variable domain reads DVKVTQSSRYLVKRTGEKVFLECVQDMDHENMFWYRQDPGLGLRLIYFSYDVKMKEKGDIPEGYSVSREKKERFSLILESASTNQTSMYLCASSFLIEVLSGNEQFFGPGTRLTVL.

The gene calls are TRBV5-1 and TRBJ2-1; D possibly corresponds to TRBD1 (6 bases). Germline V gene data show CDR1 as SGHRS and CDR2 as YFSETQ. The CDR3 runs to 18 residues. Trimming removed 0 bases from V and 3 bases from J, with 19 bases in between. The DNA for the CDR3 is TGCGCCAGCAGCTTGGGGGGCGATTTCGGACAGCGCTACAATGAGCAGTTCTTC. It codes for CASSLGGDFGQRYNEQFF.

The chain joins TRBV7-9 to TRBJ2-5; 7 bases agree with TRBD1. J was trimmed by 5 bases and V by 5 bases; bases with no gene match: 11. The CDR3 is made up of 15 amino acids. CDR1 and CDR2 (germline): SEHNR, FQNEAQ (reference sequence). CDR3 sequence (DNA): TGTGCCAGCAGCCCATGGGACAGTGCGGCGGAGACCCAGTACTTC. Its protein product is CASSPWDSAAETQYF. Together with reference TRBV7-9 and TRBJ2-5, the CDR3 gives the full variable domain: DTGVSQNPRHKITKRGQNVTFRCDPISEHNRLYWYRQTLGQGPEFLTYFQNEAQLEKSRLLSDRFSAERPKGSFSTLEIQRTEQGDSAMYLCASSPWDSAAETQYFGPGTRLLVL.